The 9 T cell receptor beta chains given below trace back to one sample, sequenced in a study of cytomegalovirus exposure and HLA in healthy donors. Researchers ran the PCR with 60 Vbeta and 13 Jbeta primers. Assay used: immunoSEQ multiplex PCR; TCRdb lists only in-frame clones, some missing. This table has about 90,000 clones, approximately 84% appearing once. Sample: PBMCs. These receptors were obtained from a man younger than 35 in good health and CMV-seronegative.

The CDR3 here is CASSTRQGARNQPQHF. In DNA, the CDR3 is TGTGCCAGCAGTACCCGACAGGGGGCGCGCAATCAGCCCCAGCATTTT. The chain has TRBV27 and TRBJ1-5; 10 bases align to TRBD1. Trimming cost V 5 bases and J 2 bases; bases outside gene matches: 6. Germline V gene data show CDR1 as MNHEY and CDR2 as SMNVEV (reference sequence). The CDR3 length is 16 residues.

CDR3 in amino acids: CSVEDWASGSSYEQYF. The CDR3 DNA follows: TGCAGCGTTGAAGATTGGGCTAGCGGGAGTTCCTACGAGCAGTACTTC. The chain has TRBV29-1 and TRBJ2-7; 10 bases agree with TRBD2. V was clipped by 0 bases and J by 1 base; unmatched bases: 6. Germline CDR1 SQVTM, CDR2 ANQGSEA. The CDR3 consists of 16 residues.

The V gene is TRBV28, the J gene TRBJ1-2, with 8 positions matching TRBD1. This CDR3 has 14 residues. From germline, CDR1 is MDHEN and CDR2 SYDVKM. The J segment lost 7 bases and the V segment lost 7 bases, leaving 11 bases of the junction unmatched. The CDR3 here is CASTHSRDRFGYTF. CDR3 sequence (DNA): TGTGCCAGCACCCACTCACGGGACAGGTTTGGCTACACCTTC.

The chain employs TRBV5-1 and TRBJ2-7; D is perhaps TRBD1 (5 bases). The ends were cut back, 1 base at V and 4 bases at J, with 6 bases in the middle. The CDR3 runs 12 residues. Germline V gives CDR1 SGHRS, CDR2 YFSETQ. The chain's CDR3 is CASSLKGYEQYF. CDR3 DNA sequence: TGCGCCAGCAGCTTGAAGGGGTACGAGCAGTACTTC. The full variable domain, in which reference TRBV5-1 and TRBJ2-7 provide the parts outside the CDR3, is KAGVTQTPRYLIKTRGQQVTLSCSPISGHRSVSWYQQTPGQGLQFLFEYFSETQRNKGNFPGRFSGRQFSNSRSEMNVSTLELGDSALYLCASSLKGYEQYFGPGTRLTVT.

The CDR3 DNA reads as TGTGCCAGCAGCGTGACTTTCTCCTCTGGAAACACCATATATTTT. Its translation: CASSVTFSSGNTIYF. The rearrangement links TRBV9 to TRBJ1-3; D remains unclear. V was trimmed by 2 bases and J by 0 bases, leaving 9 bases between them. Germline CDR1 and CDR2: SGDLS and YYNGEE. The CDR3 contains 15 residues.

The chain couples TRBV10-3 to TRBJ1-5; TRBD1 aligns across 9 bases. With V trimmed by 4 bases and J by 6 bases, 4 bases remained unmatched. Looked up from germline, CDR1 is ENHRY and CDR2 is SYGVKD. There are 14 residues in the CDR3. CDR3 nucleotide sequence: TGTGCCATCAGTGTGACAGGGGGGTTTCAGCCCCAGCATTTT. It specifies CAISVTGGFQPQHF.

There are a few counts of this clone. V gene TRBV6-6 combines with J gene TRBJ2-7; 10 bases are shared with TRBD1. CDR1 MNHNY and CDR2 SVGAGI come from the germline V gene (reference sequence). The V and J ends lost 3 bases and 5 bases, in that order; junction bases with no gene match: 7. This CDR3 is built from 15 residues. This CDR3 reads CASSYDRGRRDEQYF. CDR3 nucleotides: TGTGCCAGCAGTTATGACAGGGGGCGAAGAGACGAGCAGTACTTC.

CDR3 nucleotide sequence: TGTGCCAGCAGCCTACCCGGGGGGCATATTGAGCAGTTCTTC. This gives the protein CASSLPGGHIEQFF. The chain carries TRBV7-9 and TRBJ2-1; TRBD2 might be the D (7 bases). Germline V gene data show CDR1 as SEHNR and CDR2 as FQNEAQ (reference sequence). The V gene lost 5 bases and the J gene lost 9 bases, with 17 bases spanning the gap. The CDR3 spans 14 residues.

The J gene is TRBJ2-1, the V gene TRBV7-6; TRBD2 aligns across 7 bases. The trim removed 2 bases at V and 8 bases at J, leaving 6 bases unmatched. The CDR3 covers 14 residues. The germline V gene encodes CDR1 SGHVS and CDR2 FNYEAQ. CDR3 coding DNA: TGTGCCAGCAGCTTACTAGCGGTATGGGATGAGCAGTTCTTC. Encoded protein: CASSLLAVWDEQFF. Full variable domain (outside the CDR3, taken from reference TRBV7-6 and TRBJ2-1): GAGVSQSPRYKVTKRGQDVALRCDPISGHVSLYWYRQALGQGPEFLTYFNYEAQQDKSGLPNDRFSAERPEGSISTLTIQRTEQRDSAMYRCASSLLAVWDEQFFGPGTRLTVL.